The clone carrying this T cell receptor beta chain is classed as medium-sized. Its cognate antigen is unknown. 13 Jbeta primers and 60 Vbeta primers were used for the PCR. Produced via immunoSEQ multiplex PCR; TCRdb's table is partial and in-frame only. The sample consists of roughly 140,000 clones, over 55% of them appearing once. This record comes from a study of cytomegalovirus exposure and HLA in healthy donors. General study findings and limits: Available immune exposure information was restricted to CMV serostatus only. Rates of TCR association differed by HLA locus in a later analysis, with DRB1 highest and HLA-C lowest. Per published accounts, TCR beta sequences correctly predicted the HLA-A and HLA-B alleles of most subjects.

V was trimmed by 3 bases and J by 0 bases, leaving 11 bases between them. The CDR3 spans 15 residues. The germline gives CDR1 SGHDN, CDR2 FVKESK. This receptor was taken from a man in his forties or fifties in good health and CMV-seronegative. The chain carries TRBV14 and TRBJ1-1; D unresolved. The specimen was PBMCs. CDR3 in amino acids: CASSQQQFMNTEAFF. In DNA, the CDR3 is TGTGCCAGCAGCCAGCAACAGTTCATGAACACTGAAGCTTTCTTT.